One T cell receptor beta chain is described in this entry. What it recognizes is unknown. From the 5' RACE reads, TCRdb called clonotypes with MiXCR, one entry per CDR3 protein. The sample gives around 540,000 distinct CDR3 sequences, roughly 12% of which show up once; 6.8% is in the top ten. The CDR3 totals 12 residues. The germline gives CDR1 GTSNPN, CDR2 SVGIG (reference sequence). V was shortened by 3 bases and J by 5 bases, with 9 bases between the two germline ends. This specimen comes from a study of CD8 T cells in ankylosing spondylitis. Findings and limits, study-wide: Ankylosing spondylitis blood appeared to be characterized by a TCR beta motif of roughly eight highly homologous variants. Certain motif variants had earlier been reported in reactive arthritis synovial fluid and blood.

The source is a male donor with ankylosing spondylitis. The chain links TRBV30 to TRBJ2-3, with D uncertain. Sequenced sample: blood, either unsorted or a sorted T cell fraction (not recorded which). The CDR3 sequence is CAWSGLLDTQYF. In nucleotides, the CDR3 is TGTGCCTGGAGCGGGCTTTTAGATACGCAGTATTTT.